The 28 T cell receptor beta chains presented below share a single source sample, sequenced in a study of T cell responses to AZD1222 COVID-19 vaccine. The method was immunoSEQ multiplex PCR; TCRdb's version includes in-frame clones alone and lacks a portion of them. Altogether around 130,000 clones are present, over 90% being singletons, with the ten largest covering roughly 5.6%. The specimen was peripheral blood, collected on day 0 of AZD1222 vaccination. The receptors shown here come from an adult in good health.

The rearrangement links TRBV9 to TRBJ2-1; the match to TRBD2 covers 8 bases. Germline values: CDR1 SGDLS, CDR2 YYNGEE. After removal of 0 bases from V and 7 bases from J, the junction contained 6 bases not matched to a gene. The length of the CDR3 is 15 residues. CDR3 region: CASSVGGRIGNEQFF. The CDR3 DNA reads TGTGCCAGCAGCGTAGGCGGGAGGATTGGGAATGAGCAGTTCTTC.

V usage is TRBV5-6 and J usage is TRBJ1-5; possible D gene TRBD1, 5 bases. CDR3 size: 17 residues. Germline values: CDR1 SGHDT, CDR2 YYEEEE. Trimming cost V 4 bases and J 1 base, with 18 bases left between them. CDR3 nucleotides: TGTGCCAGCAGCCAATTGGCAGGGAAGGGAAGCAATCAGCCCCAGCATTTT. This codes for CASSQLAGKGSNQPQHF.

The rearrangement links TRBV5-4 to TRBJ2-5; 10 bases match TRBD1. Trimming took 3 bases from V and 5 from J; bases not matched to a gene: 7. Germline CDR1 SGHNT, CDR2 YYREEE (reference sequence). The CDR3 loop spans 15 amino acids. Written as DNA, the CDR3 is TGTGCCAGCAGCTCGATAGGACAGGGGGTCGAGACCCAGTACTTC. Residues: CASSSIGQGVETQYF.

The chain couples TRBV5-6 to TRBJ1-2, with 10 bases matching TRBD1. V lost 5 bases to trimming and J lost 0 bases; unmatched junction nucleotides: 10. CDR1 and CDR2 (germline): SGHDT, YYEEEE. The CDR3 totals 17 residues. Here the CDR3 DNA reads TGTGCCAGCAGATCATCTCCGGGACAGGGGACTAACTATGGCTACACCTTC. Amino acid sequence: CASRSSPGQGTNYGYTF.

This chain links TRBV3-1 (or the pseudogene TRBV3-2) with TRBJ2-1; no clear D. The germline V and J ends were trimmed by 9 bases and 0 bases, with 9 bases remaining between them. In germline, CDR1 is LGHDT, CDR2 YNNKEL (reference sequence). The CDR3 length is 13 residues. The CDR3 DNA follows: TGTGCCAGTAAACAGAGCTCCTACAATGAGCAGTTCTTC. As protein: CASKQSSYNEQFF.

The chain has TRBV18 and TRBJ2-7; D might be TRBD1 (6 bases). V lost 0 bases, J lost 4 bases, and 7 bases lay in between. CDR1 is KGHSH and CDR2 is LQKENI in the germline V gene. The CDR3 length is 13 residues. DNA for the CDR3: TGTGCCAGCTCACCACCGGGGGCTTACGAGCAGTACTTC. As protein: CASSPPGAYEQYF.

The chain links TRBV4-3 to TRBJ1-4; D perhaps matches TRBD1 (6 bases). The CDR3 extends over 18 amino acids. V was cut by 0 bases and J by 3 bases, with 17 bases left in between. Germline V lookup: CDR1 LGHNA, CDR2 YSLEER. The CDR3 here is CASSQDLIRGAANEKLFF. The CDR3 coding sequence is TGCGCCAGCAGCCAAGATCTTATTAGGGGGGCAGCTAATGAAAAACTGTTTTTT.

V gene TRBV4-2 combines with J gene TRBJ1-1; D unclear. In germline, CDR1 is LGHNA, CDR2 YNFKEQ. The CDR3 is 16 amino acids. The V gene lost 3 bases and the J gene lost 7 bases, with 21 bases spanning the gap. Here the CDR3 DNA reads TGTGCCAGCAGCCATCCCGCCCCTCCAGAGTCTGATGAAGCTTTCTTT. It is translated as CASSHPAPPESDEAFF.

This chain uses TRBV5-1 with TRBJ2-1; 14 bases fit TRBD2. J lost 7 bases, V lost 3 bases, and 3 bases had no gene match. Germline V gives CDR1 SGHRS, CDR2 YFSETQ. The length of the CDR3 is 15 residues. The CDR3 DNA sequence: TGCGCCAGCAGCTCGACTAGCGGGGGGGTAAATGAGCAGTTCTTC. Amino acid sequence: CASSSTSGGVNEQFF.

In its sample, this clone was seen once. The chain uses TRBV30 and TRBJ2-1; no reliable D call. The CDR3 runs to 14 residues. Trimming removed 5 bases from V and 4 bases from J, with 15 bases in between. Germline values: CDR1 GTSNPN, CDR2 SVGIG (reference sequence). CDR3 sequence: CAWDPRSPYNEQFF. The CDR3 DNA reads as TGTGCCTGGGACCCCCGATCCCCTTACAATGAGCAGTTCTTC.

The chain carries TRBV10-3 and TRBJ1-1, with D unclear. This CDR3 contains 12 residues. CDR1 ENHRY and CDR2 SYGVKD come from the germline V gene. Trimming took off 4 bases at V and 5 bases at J, with 8 bases between the two ends. The CDR3 coding sequence is TGTGCCATCAGTGCCCTCCAGACTGAAGCTTTCTTT. As protein: CAISALQTEAFF.

The gene calls are TRBV11-1 and TRBJ1-6; perhaps TRBD1 as D (6 bases). With 2 bases removed from V and 8 bases from J, the gap between germline ends came to 10 bases. The CDR3 is 14 amino acids. Germline CDR1 and CDR2: SGHAT and FQDESV (reference sequence). The chain's CDR3 is CASSLRDNHSPLHF. The DNA of the CDR3 is TGTGCCAGCAGCTTAAGGGACAACCATTCACCCCTCCACTTT.

The chain links TRBV6-5 to TRBJ1-2; unclear D gene. V was cut by 2 bases and J by 6 bases, with 7 bases left in between. Germline V gives CDR1 MNHEY, CDR2 SVGAGI. This CDR3 is 12 amino acids long. CDR3 sequence reads: CASSYDSDGYTF. CDR3 DNA: TGTGCCAGCAGTTACGATTCTGATGGCTACACCTTC.

The chain recombines TRBV7-2 with TRBJ2-1; D unclear. Between the trimmed V and J ends, which lost 1 base and 0 bases, there was a span of 10 bases. The CDR3 sequence is 16 residues long. The germline V gene encodes CDR1 SGHTA and CDR2 FQGNSA. In DNA form, the CDR3 reads TGTGCCAGCAGCTTAGTCCCCGCTCGCTCCTACAATGAGCAGTTCTTC. Amino acid sequence: CASSLVPARSYNEQFF.

This sequence joins TRBV13 and TRBJ1-6; D is undetermined. The CDR3 extends over 14 amino acids. Germline V CDR1 and CDR2: PRHDT, FYEKMQ (reference sequence). V shed 1 base and J shed 9 bases, with 10 bases lying between them. The CDR3 loop reads CASSLAASGSPLHF. As DNA, the CDR3 is TGTGCCAGCAGCTTAGCGGCTTCTGGTTCACCCCTCCACTTT.

This chain uses TRBV9 with TRBJ2-1, with D tentatively TRBD1 or TRBD2 (5 bases each). CDR3 length equals 15 residues. Looked up from germline, CDR1 is SGDLS and CDR2 is YYNGEE. V lost 6 bases to trimming and J lost 2 bases, with 15 bases between them. The CDR3 protein is CASTKRDRTYNEQFF. The CDR3 coding sequence is TGTGCCAGCACCAAACGGGACCGTACCTACAATGAGCAGTTCTTC.

The V and J genes are TRBV12-3 or TRBV12-4 and TRBJ1-2; D remains unclear. The CDR3 is made up of 12 amino acids. With 5 bases removed from V and 6 bases from J, the gap between germline ends came to 10 bases. CDR3 DNA sequence: TGTGCCAGCAGTCCTTCTTCTGATGGCTACACCTTC. Translated, it gives CASSPSSDGYTF.

The V gene is TRBV12-3 or TRBV12-4, the J gene TRBJ1-3; no clear D gene. The CDR3 contains 12 residues. The V and J ends lost 8 bases and 7 bases respectively, with 12 bases between them. The CDR3 is CASSPAVNTIYF. Written as DNA, the CDR3 is TGTGCCAGCTCCCCCGCTGTGAACACCATATATTTT.

This chain joins TRBV21-1 and TRBJ2-4; the D call TRBD1 from the table was never checked on the DNA. TRBV21-1 is a recognized pseudogene. The CDR3 totals 14 residues. The CDR3 loop is CASSGRDRGGEKSF. DNA of the CDR3: TGTGCCAGCAGCGGCCGGGACAGGGGAGGTGAGAAGTCCTTC.

This chain uses TRBV5-8 with TRBJ2-4; 7 bases agree with TRBD1. This CDR3 contains 15 residues. Unmatched junction bases numbered 4, after V lost 2 bases and J lost 2 bases. Germline V gene sequence: CDR1 SGHTS, CDR2 YDEGEE. This CDR3 reads CASSLLTGTKNIQYF. Here the CDR3 DNA reads TGTGCCAGCAGCTTATTGACAGGGACCAAAAACATTCAGTACTTC.

This chain links TRBV19 with TRBJ1-2, with 7 positions matching TRBD1. Per germline, CDR1 LNHDA and CDR2 SQIVND (reference sequence). V trimming: 4 bases; J trimming: 6 bases; junction bases outside the gene matches: 2. The CDR3 has 12 residues. The CDR3 DNA reads as TGTGCCAGTAGTAACACAGGGGATGGCTACACCTTC. This sequence encodes CASSNTGDGYTF.

V gene TRBV2 combines with J gene TRBJ1-5; 7 positions agree with TRBD1. J was trimmed by 0 bases and V by 7 bases; bases with no gene match: 6. CDR3 length: 15 amino acids. The germline CDR1 and CDR2 sequences are SNHLY and FYNNEI. The CDR3 DNA is TGTGCCAGCAAAGGACAGGTTATTAGCAATCAGCCCCAGCATTTT. This gives the protein CASKGQVISNQPQHF.

The genes are TRBV28 and TRBJ1-2; TRBD1 aligns across 10 bases. CDR3 size: 14 residues. V lost 6 bases, J lost 4 bases, and 5 bases stayed unmatched. Germline CDR1 is MDHEN and CDR2 is SYDVKM. In DNA form, the CDR3 reads TGTGCCAGCAGGGGGAGGACAGGGGGCTATGGCTACACCTTC. It encodes CASRGRTGGYGYTF.

This sequence joins TRBV6-5 and TRBJ1-2; no definite D call. Trimming cost V 4 bases and J 3 bases, with 9 bases left between them. The CDR3 length is 13 residues. From germline, CDR1 is MNHEY and CDR2 SVGAGI. The CDR3 sequence: CASSSGFYYGYTF. The CDR3 bases are TGTGCCAGCAGTTCGGGGTTTTACTATGGCTACACCTTC.

The V call is TRBV11-2, the J call TRBJ2-7; D is unclear. This CDR3 has 11 residues. The V gene lost 4 bases and the J gene lost 4 bases, with 5 bases spanning the gap. Germline V CDR1 and CDR2: SGHAT, FQNNGV. The CDR3 loop reads CASSSPYEQYF. The CDR3 coding sequence is TGTGCCAGCAGCTCCCCATACGAGCAGTACTTC.

This clone was seen only a few times. The rearrangement uses TRBV10-3 and TRBJ1-3; perhaps TRBD1 as D (5 bases). V was pared by 6 bases and J by 0 bases, with 15 bases between. Germline-derived CDR1 and CDR2 are ENHRY and SYGVKD. This CDR3 is built from 16 residues. The CDR3 nucleotides read TGTGCCATCAGGCCCATGGGGGGAGCCTCTGGAAACACCATATATTTT. Its protein product is CAIRPMGGASGNTIYF.

The chain employs TRBV27 and TRBJ1-4, with 10 nucleotides matching TRBD1. V trimming: 8 bases; J trimming: 6 bases; junction bases outside the gene matches: 0. From germline, CDR1 is MNHEY and CDR2 SMNVEV (reference sequence). This CDR3 spans 12 amino acids. The chain's CDR3 is CASGTGDEKLFF. CDR3 sequence (DNA): TGTGCCAGCGGGACAGGGGATGAAAAACTGTTTTTT.

This chain uses TRBV28 with TRBJ2-5; no clear D gene. Trimming pared 5 bases from V and 1 base from J, leaving 8 bases between. This CDR3 contains 13 residues. Germline loops: CDR1 MDHEN, CDR2 SYDVKM. The CDR3 nucleotides read TGTGCCAGCAGTACCATGATCCAAGAGACCCAGTACTTC. The encoded protein is CASSTMIQETQYF.